This T cell receptor (beta chain) originates from a study of technical replicates of blood from four donors. Using immunoSEQ multiplex PCR, the repertoire was profiled, and TCRdb retains in-frame clones only, with some absent. The sample yields 67,000 or so clones, approximately 92% seen once. After removal of 0 bases from V and 2 bases from J, the junction contained 2 bases not matched to a gene. Germline loops: CDR1 SGHRS, CDR2 YFSETQ. This CDR3 has 15 amino acids. V gene TRBV5-1 combines with J gene TRBJ1-5; 7 bases agree with TRBD1. The sample comprised T cells isolated from PBMCs. This TCR was sampled from a human donor in good health. The CDR3 bases are TGCGCCAGCAGCTTGGGACAGGGAGGCAATCAGCCCCAGCATTTT. It encodes CASSLGQGGNQPQHF.